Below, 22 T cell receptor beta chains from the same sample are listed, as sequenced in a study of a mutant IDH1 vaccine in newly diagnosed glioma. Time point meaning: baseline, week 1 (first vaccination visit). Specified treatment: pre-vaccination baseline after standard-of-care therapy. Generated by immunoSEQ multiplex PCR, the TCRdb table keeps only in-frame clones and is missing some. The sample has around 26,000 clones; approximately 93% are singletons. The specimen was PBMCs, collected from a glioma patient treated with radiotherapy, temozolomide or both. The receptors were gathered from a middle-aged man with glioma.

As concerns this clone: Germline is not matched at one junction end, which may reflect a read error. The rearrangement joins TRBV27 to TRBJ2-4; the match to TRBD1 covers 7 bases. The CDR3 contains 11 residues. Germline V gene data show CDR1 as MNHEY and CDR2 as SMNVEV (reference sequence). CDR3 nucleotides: TGTGCCAGTCGAGGATTGGGGACAGTCAAGTTC. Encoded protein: CASRGLGTVKF.

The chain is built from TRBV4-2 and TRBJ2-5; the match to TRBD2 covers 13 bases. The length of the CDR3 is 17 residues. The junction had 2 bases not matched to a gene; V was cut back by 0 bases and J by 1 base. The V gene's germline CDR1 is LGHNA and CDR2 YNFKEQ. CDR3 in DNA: TGTGCCAGCAGCCAAGAGAGGACTAGCGGGGGCCAAGAGACCCAGTACTTC. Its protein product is CASSQERTSGGQETQYF.

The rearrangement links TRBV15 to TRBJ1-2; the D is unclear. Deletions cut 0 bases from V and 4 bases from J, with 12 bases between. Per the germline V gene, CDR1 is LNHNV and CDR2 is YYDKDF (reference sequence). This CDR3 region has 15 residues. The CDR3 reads CATSRDMTALYGYTF. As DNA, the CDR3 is TGTGCCACCAGCAGAGATATGACGGCCCTCTATGGCTACACCTTC.

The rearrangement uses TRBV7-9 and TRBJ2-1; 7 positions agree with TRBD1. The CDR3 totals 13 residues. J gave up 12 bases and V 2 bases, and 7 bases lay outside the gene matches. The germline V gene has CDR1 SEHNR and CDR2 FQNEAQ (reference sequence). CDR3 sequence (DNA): TGTGCCAGCAGCTTAACCGGGGCAGGGGGGCAGTTCTTC. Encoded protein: CASSLTGAGGQFF.

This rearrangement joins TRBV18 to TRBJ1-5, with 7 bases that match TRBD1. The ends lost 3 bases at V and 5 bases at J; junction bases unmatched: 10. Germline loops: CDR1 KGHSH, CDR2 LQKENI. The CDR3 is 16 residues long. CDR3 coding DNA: TGTGCCAGCTCACCTCCCCTATCCAGGGGGGATCAGCCCCAGCATTTT. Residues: CASSPPLSRGDQPQHF.

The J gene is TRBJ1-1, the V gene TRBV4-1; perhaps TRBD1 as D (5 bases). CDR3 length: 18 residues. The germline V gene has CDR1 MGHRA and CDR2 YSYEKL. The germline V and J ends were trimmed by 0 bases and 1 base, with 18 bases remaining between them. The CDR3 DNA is TGCGCCAGCAGCCAAGATGGGGTGGTCAGGGAGGGGAACACTGAAGCTTTCTTT. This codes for CASSQDGVVREGNTEAFF.

The CDR3 nucleotides are TGTGCCAGCAGTGACGGGTCCATTCGGGACTACACCTTC. Translating gives CASSDGSIRDYTF. V gene TRBV2 combines with J gene TRBJ1-2; D not certain. This CDR3 is 13 amino acids long. Trimming stripped 3 bases from V and 10 bases from J, with 15 bases between. CDR1 is SNHLY, CDR2 FYNNEI, per germline.

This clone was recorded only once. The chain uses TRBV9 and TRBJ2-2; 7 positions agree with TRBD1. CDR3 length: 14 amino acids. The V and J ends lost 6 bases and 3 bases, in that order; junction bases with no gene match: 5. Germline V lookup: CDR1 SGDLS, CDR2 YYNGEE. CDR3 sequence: CASKTGPDTGELFF. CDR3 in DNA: TGTGCCAGCAAGACAGGGCCGGACACCGGGGAGCTGTTTTTT.

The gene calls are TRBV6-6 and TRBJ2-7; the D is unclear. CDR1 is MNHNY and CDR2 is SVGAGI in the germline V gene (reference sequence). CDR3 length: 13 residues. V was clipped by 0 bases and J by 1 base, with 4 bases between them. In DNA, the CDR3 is TGTGCCAGCAGTTACTCGGGGTCCTACGAGCAGTACTTC. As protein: CASSYSGSYEQYF.

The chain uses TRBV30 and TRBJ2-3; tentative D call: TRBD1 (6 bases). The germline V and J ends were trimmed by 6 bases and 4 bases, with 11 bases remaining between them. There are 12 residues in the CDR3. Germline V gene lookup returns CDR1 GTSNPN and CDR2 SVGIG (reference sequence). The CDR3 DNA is TGTGCCTGCCTGACAGGCGCAGATACGCAGTATTTT. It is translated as CACLTGADTQYF.

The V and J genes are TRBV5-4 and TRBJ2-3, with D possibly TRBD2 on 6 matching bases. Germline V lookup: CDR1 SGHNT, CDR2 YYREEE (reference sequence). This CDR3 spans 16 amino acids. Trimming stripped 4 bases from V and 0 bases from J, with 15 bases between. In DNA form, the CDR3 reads TGTGCCAGCAGCCCCGGCGGACTACGAAGCACAGATACGCAGTATTTT. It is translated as CASSPGGLRSTDTQYF. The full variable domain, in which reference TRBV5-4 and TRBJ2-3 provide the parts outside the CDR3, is ETGVTQSPTHLIKTRGQQVTLRCSSQSGHNTVSWYQQALGQGPQFIFQYYREEENGRGNFPPRFSGLQFPNYSSELNVNALELDDSALYLCASSPGGLRSTDTQYFGPGTRLTVL.

CDR3 sequence (DNA): TGTGCCAGCAGCGTAGACTTTGGAGGGGCACGAGGCTACACCTTC. It yields the protein CASSVDFGGARGYTF. This chain uses TRBV9 with TRBJ1-2; D may be TRBD1 (5 bases). Germline values: CDR1 SGDLS, CDR2 YYNGEE. This CDR3 contains 15 residues. V shed 0 bases and J shed 8 bases, with 17 bases lying between them.

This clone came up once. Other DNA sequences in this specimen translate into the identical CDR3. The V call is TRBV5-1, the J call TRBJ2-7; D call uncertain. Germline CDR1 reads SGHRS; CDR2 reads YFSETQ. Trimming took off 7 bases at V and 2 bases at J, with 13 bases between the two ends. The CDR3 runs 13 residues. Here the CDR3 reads CASAPYPTYEQYF. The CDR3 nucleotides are TGCGCCAGCGCCCCGTACCCCACCTACGAGCAGTACTTC.

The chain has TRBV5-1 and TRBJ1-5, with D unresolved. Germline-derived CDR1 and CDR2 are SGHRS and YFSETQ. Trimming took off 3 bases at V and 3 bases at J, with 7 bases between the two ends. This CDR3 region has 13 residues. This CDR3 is CASSSAPNQPQHF. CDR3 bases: TGCGCCAGCAGCTCCGCCCCCAATCAGCCCCAGCATTTT.

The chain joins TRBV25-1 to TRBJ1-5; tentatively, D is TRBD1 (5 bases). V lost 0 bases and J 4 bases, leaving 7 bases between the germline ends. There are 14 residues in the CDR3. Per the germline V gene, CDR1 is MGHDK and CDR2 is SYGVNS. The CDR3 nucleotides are TGTGCCAGCAGTGAATATGGGGGTAATCAGCCCCAGCATTTT. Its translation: CASSEYGGNQPQHF.

CDR3 bases: TGTGCCACCAGCAGAGACTCAGCGGGGGAAAACATTCAGTACTTC. Its translation is CATSRDSAGENIQYF. The chain recombines TRBV15 with TRBJ2-4; TRBD2 agrees at 8 bases. This CDR3 contains 15 residues. Germline assignment: CDR1 LNHNV and CDR2 YYDKDF (reference sequence). Trimming at V came to 0 bases and at J to 5 bases, leaving 3 bases not matched to a gene.

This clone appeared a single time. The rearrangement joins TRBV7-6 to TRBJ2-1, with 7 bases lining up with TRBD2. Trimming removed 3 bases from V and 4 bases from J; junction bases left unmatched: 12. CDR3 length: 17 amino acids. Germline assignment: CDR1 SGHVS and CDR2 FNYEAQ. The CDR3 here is CASSFFSTGGIYNEQFF. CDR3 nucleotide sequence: TGTGCCAGCAGCTTCTTTTCCACCGGGGGGATTTACAATGAGCAGTTCTTC.

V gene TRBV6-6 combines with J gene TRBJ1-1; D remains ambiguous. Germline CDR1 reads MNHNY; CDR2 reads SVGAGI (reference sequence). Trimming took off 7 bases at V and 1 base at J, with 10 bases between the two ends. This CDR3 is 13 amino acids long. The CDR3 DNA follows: TGTGCCAGCACCCGACGGTGGAACACTGAAGCTTTCTTT. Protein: CASTRRWNTEAFF.

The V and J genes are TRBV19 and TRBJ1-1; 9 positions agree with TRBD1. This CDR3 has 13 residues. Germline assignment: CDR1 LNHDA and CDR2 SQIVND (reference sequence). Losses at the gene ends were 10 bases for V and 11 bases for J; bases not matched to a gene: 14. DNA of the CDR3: TGTGCCACCCAAGGACAGGGGTTGAGTTATGCTTTCTTT. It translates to CATQGQGLSYAFF.

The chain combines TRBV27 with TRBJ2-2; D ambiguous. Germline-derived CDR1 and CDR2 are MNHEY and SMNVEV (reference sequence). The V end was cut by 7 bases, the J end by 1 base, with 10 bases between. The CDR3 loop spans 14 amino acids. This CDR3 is CASIPSVNTGELFF. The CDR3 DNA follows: TGTGCCAGCATTCCCTCAGTGAACACCGGGGAGCTGTTTTTT.

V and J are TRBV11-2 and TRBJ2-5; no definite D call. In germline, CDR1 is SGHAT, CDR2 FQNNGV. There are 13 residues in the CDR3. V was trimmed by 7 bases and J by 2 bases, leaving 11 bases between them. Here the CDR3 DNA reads TGTGCCAGCACCCTGGGCAGTCAAGAGACCCAGTACTTC. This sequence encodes CASTLGSQETQYF.

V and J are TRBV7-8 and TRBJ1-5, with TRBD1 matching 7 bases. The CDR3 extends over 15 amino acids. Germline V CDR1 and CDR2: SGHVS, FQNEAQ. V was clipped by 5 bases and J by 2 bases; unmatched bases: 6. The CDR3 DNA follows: TGTGCCAGCAGCCGAAACGGACAGGGCAATCAGCCCCAGCATTTT. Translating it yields CASSRNGQGNQPQHF.